The entry below gives a single T cell receptor (beta chain) sequence along with its context. Antigen unknown. The data are from a study of beta chain features in type 1 diabetes. Findings and caveats of the study: For patients, the naive, central memory and Treg TCRB repertoires appeared more alike than for healthy donors. Type 1 diabetes patients had moderately but significantly shorter TCRB CDR3s in all four CD4+ subsets. Patients with type 1 diabetes showed fewer VDJ junction insertions and more deletions.

Since all of the isolated RNA was reverse transcribed, expressed TCRB transcripts were what got sequenced. Measured with immunoSEQ multiplex PCR; TCRdb has only the in-frame clones, and not every one. This sample has 150,000 to 180,000 clones, with approximately 10% found just once. Germline CDR1 and CDR2: KGHSH and LQKENI. The length of the CDR3 is 17 residues. The J segment lost 8 bases and the V segment lost 4 bases, leaving 17 bases of the junction unmatched. The specimen was central memory CD4+ T cells from blood. The chain links TRBV18 to TRBJ2-1, with 7 nucleotides matching TRBD2. The sequence was obtained from a man in his thirties or forties with type 1 diabetes. This CDR3 is CASSRRTRGLGSDEQFF. Written as DNA, the CDR3 is TGTGCCAGCTCACGCCGGACTAGAGGCCTAGGGAGCGATGAGCAGTTCTTC.